This T cell receptor (beta chain) emerged from a study of identical twins. The study's findings and limits: Out-of-frame beta sequences exhibited a weaker degree of excess twin sharing. Modelling approaches yielded underestimates of out-of-frame TCR alpha sharing between monozygotic twins. There is a chance that invariant MAIT and iNKT cells partially muddied zero-insertion analyses.

Only healthy Caucasians were enrolled as donors. The CDR3 is made up of 13 amino acids. V lost 7 bases to trimming and J lost 8 bases, with 15 bases between them. The germline CDR1 and CDR2 sequences are SGDLS and YYNGEE. Via MiXCR, TCRdb re-called the 5' RACE reads, giving one row per CDR3 protein. The table includes some 1,700,000 distinct CDR3 sequences, around 33% detected once. This clonotype was detected only a few times. What it binds is unknown. The V and J genes are TRBV9 and TRBJ1-4; D call uncertain. Sequencing used cord blood. The clonotype was recovered from a newborn girl in good health. The chain's CDR3 is CASQRHSQEKLFF. In DNA form, the CDR3 reads TGTGCCAGCCAAAGACATTCGCAGGAAAAACTGTTTTTT. Full variable domain (missing parts from reference TRBV9 and TRBJ1-4): DSGVTQTPKHLITATGQRVTLRCSPRSGDLSVYWYQQSLDQGLQFLIQYYNGEERAKGNILERFSAQQFPDLHSELNLSSLELGDSALYFCASQRHSQEKLFFGSGTQLSVL.